The text below deals with one T cell receptor (beta chain). This sample is drawn from a study of blood T cell repertoires in COVID-19. Study as a whole: Whether acute or convalescent, the COVID-19 samples came from the United States, Italy and Spain. The analysed material was cDNA or gDNA that came from T cells, B-cell-depleted T cells, or PBMCs.

Enrolled during active infection, Seattle patients were then followed longitudinally. In the authors' methods: Amplified reference gene primers provided the basis for estimating nucleated cell counts. Data came from immunoSEQ multiplex PCR; TCRdb stores just in-frame clones and leaves some out. Clone size and V and J calls were adopted from that table, with D and trimming inferred from the DNA. The profile shows around 180,000 clones, around 81% of them singletons. The origin of this receptor is a woman older than 75 with COVID-19, enrolled during active disease. The material sequenced was peripheral blood.

The CDR3 is CASSLDQVNGNTEAFF. CDR3 nucleotides: TGTGCCAGCAGCTTAGATCAAGTAAACGGGAACACTGAAGCTTTCTTT. The V call is TRBV11-3, the J call TRBJ1-1, with no clear D. Per the germline V gene, CDR1 is SGHNT and CDR2 is YENEEA. Between the trimmed V and J ends, which lost 0 bases and 1 base, there was a span of 12 bases. The CDR3 is 16 residues long.